A selection of T cell receptor beta chains follows, all from one sample in a study of cytomegalovirus exposure and HLA in healthy donors. Some clones are missing from TCRdb's copy, which holds only in-frame ones; the method was immunoSEQ multiplex PCR. The profile shows 160,000 or so clones, 80% of them singletons. Sequencing was performed on PBMCs. These receptors were taken from a man younger than 40 in good health and CMV-seronegative. Both conserved end residues are part of each CDR3. D genes are given only for firm matches. Not all rows give a size; the values are once, few, many and, for expanded clones, a class.

TRBV28,TRBJ2-7,-,-,TGTGCCAGCAGTCCCACCACCTTCGGTGAGCAGTACTTC,CASSPTTFGEQYF
TRBV13,TRBJ1-3,TRBD1,-,TGTGCCAGCAGCTTAGCCCTAACAGGGGACGGAAACACCATATATTTT,CASSLALTGDGNTIYF
TRBV27,TRBJ2-5,-,-,TGTGCCAGCAGTTCCACATACCAAGAGACCCAGTACTTC,CASSSTYQETQYF
TRBV19,TRBJ1-2,TRBD1,-,TGTGCCAGTAGGTCGACAGGGATCAACTATGGCTACACCTTC,CASRSTGINYGYTF
TRBV4-3,TRBJ2-2,TRBD2,-,TGCGCCAGCAGCGGTAGCGGGGGGGCCGGGGAGCTGTTTTTT,CASSGSGGAGELFF
TRBV5-1,TRBJ2-3,-,-,TGCGCCAGCAGCTCGGACGGGGAGAGCACAGATACGCAGTATTTT,CASSSDGESTDTQYF
TRBV6-1,TRBJ2-1,TRBD1,-,TGTGCCAGCAGAACCGGGACAGTATCATACAATGAGCAGTTCTTC,CASRTGTVSYNEQFF
TRBV2,TRBJ2-1,TRBD2,-,TGTGCCAGCAGTGAACCAGGCGGGACTAGCGGGAGGAGCTCCTACAATGAGCAGTTCTTC,CASSEPGGTSGRSSYNEQFF
TRBV5-8,TRBJ2-5,-,-,TGTGCCAGCAGCTCCGACAAACAAGAGACCCAGTACTTC,CASSSDKQETQYF
TRBV2,TRBJ2-7,-,-,TGTGCCAGCCTCGACTCGGTCTCCTACGAGCAGTACTTC,CASLDSVSYEQYF
TRBV11-3,TRBJ2-5,-,-,TGTGCCAGCAGCTTAGGTTCGGTCTACTTGGAGGAGACCCAGTACTTC,CASSLGSVYLEETQYF
TRBV5-1,TRBJ2-7,-,few,TGCGCCAGCAGCTTGAAGGTGCTAGCGTTTCCTTACGAGCAGTACTTC,CASSLKVLAFPYEQYF
TRBV28,TRBJ1-2,TRBD1,once,TGTGCCAGCAGTGCGTACAGGGGAGGAACCTATGGCTACACCTTC,CASSAYRGGTYGYTF
TRBV6-5,TRBJ2-7,-,-,TGTGCCAGCAGTCGGGAGACCCCTGGATACGAGCAGTACTTC,CASSRETPGYEQYF
TRBV30,TRBJ1-6,TRBD1,-,TGTGCCTGGAGTGTACAGCTCCTAATCAGGGGGTCACCCCTCCACTTT,CAWSVQLLIRGSPLHF
TRBV15,TRBJ2-5,-,-,TGTGCCACCAGCACAGGATTCTCCCTAGAGACCCAGTACTTC,CATSTGFSLETQYF